This T cell receptor beta chain derives from a study of graft-versus-host responses after intestinal transplantation. Study information: Recipients had transplants, and these were multivisceral, liver-intestinal, or isolated intestinal. Study results and caveats: Present in recipient marrow, GvH clones included some that appeared first in ileum or blood. The study associated peak circulating GvH clone levels with early post-transplant HvG declines. In patients with graft-donor T cell macrochimerism, allograft graft-versus-host to host-versus-graft clonal ratios were high.

TCRdb's copy holds only in-frame clones and misses some; the assay was immunoSEQ multiplex PCR. The sample lists about 36,000 clones, roughly 94% occurring once. As regards this clone: What it recognizes is unknown.

This CDR3 has 11 amino acids. The germline V gene encodes CDR1 SGHTA and CDR2 FQGNSA. The V gene lost 5 bases and the J gene lost 7 bases, with 9 bases spanning the gap. J is TRBJ2-7 and V is TRBV7-2, with D perhaps TRBD2 (5 bases). Specimen: unstimulated CD4+ T cells sorted from spleen or lymph node cells, collected before transplant. This receptor was identified in a human donor who was the organ donor for an intestinal transplant. The CDR3 DNA reads as TGTGCCAGCAGCAGACGCGGGGAGCAGTACTTC. Translated, it gives CASSRRGEQYF.